Following are 25 T cell receptor beta chains from one sample sequenced in a study of T cell responses to AZD1222 COVID-19 vaccine. Profiling relied on immunoSEQ multiplex PCR, and the TCRdb table lists in-frame clones only, not all of them. Of roughly 110,000 clones listed, about 86% are singletons. The material was peripheral blood, obtained on day 0 of AZD1222 vaccination. The receptor source for this set is an adult in good health.

The CDR3, as DNA: TGTGCCAGCAGTTCCGTACCGGGGCAGGAGCAGTACTTC. Translating it yields CASSSVPGQEQYF. The chain employs TRBV6-6 and TRBJ2-7; D is tentatively TRBD1 or TRBD2 (5 bases each). This CDR3 contains 13 residues. V was shortened by 4 bases and J by 7 bases, with 14 bases between the two germline ends. The V gene's germline CDR1 is MNHNY and CDR2 SVGAGI (reference sequence).

CDR3 residues: CASRPTLNTEAFF. DNA for the CDR3: TGTGCCAGCAGACCCACCCTGAACACTGAAGCTTTCTTT. This chain links TRBV28 with TRBJ1-1; D uncertain. Trimming left V 6 bases short and J 0 bases short, with 8 bases between. Germline V CDR1 and CDR2: MDHEN, SYDVKM. CDR3 length: 13 amino acids.

The chain uses TRBV5-1 and TRBJ2-1, with 9 bases fitting TRBD2. The CDR3 has 15 residues. Germline lookup yields CDR1 SGHRS and CDR2 YFSETQ. Unmatched junction bases numbered 4, after V lost 4 bases and J lost 2 bases. The CDR3 coding sequence is TGCGCCAGCAGCCGACTAGCGGATCCCTACAATGAGCAGTTCTTC. It yields the protein CASSRLADPYNEQFF.

The V and J genes are TRBV15 and TRBJ2-2; maybe TRBD1 (5 bases). V was trimmed by 5 bases and J by 1 base, leaving 8 bases between them. The CDR3 spans 14 residues. Germline lookup yields CDR1 LNHNV and CDR2 YYDKDF (reference sequence). The CDR3 here is CATSVQENTGELFF. The CDR3 DNA reads as TGTGCCACCAGCGTACAGGAGAACACCGGGGAGCTGTTTTTT.

The rearrangement joins TRBV5-1 to TRBJ2-3; D not resolved. The V end lost 0 bases, the J end lost 2 bases, and 7 bases lay between the germline ends. The CDR3 is 14 amino acids. Germline assignment: CDR1 SGHRS and CDR2 YFSETQ. The CDR3 sequence: CASSLGSVTDTQYF. In DNA form, the CDR3 reads TGCGCCAGCAGCTTGGGTAGTGTCACAGATACGCAGTATTTT.

The genes are TRBV12-3 or TRBV12-4 and TRBJ1-5; weak D call: TRBD1 (5 bases). The V gene lost 4 bases and the J gene lost 6 bases, with 10 bases spanning the gap. The CDR3 loop spans 13 amino acids. The CDR3 region is CASSSRGPQPQHF. The CDR3 DNA sequence: TGTGCCAGCAGTTCTAGGGGACCTCAGCCCCAGCATTTT.

The gene calls are TRBV5-4 and TRBJ2-7; D might be TRBD1 or TRBD2, each matching 5 bases. The CDR3 totals 15 residues. CDR1 and CDR2 from the germline V gene are SGHNT and YYREEE (reference sequence). Trimming removed 4 bases at V and 3 bases at J, with 17 bases between. The CDR3 DNA sequence: TGTGCCAGCAGCCCTCGGGACGGCGGAATCTACGAGCAGTACTTC. Its translation: CASSPRDGGIYEQYF.

CDR3 protein: CASSHRSGLAGSDTQYF. The CDR3 DNA is TGTGCCAGCAGCCACAGGTCTGGACTAGCGGGATCGGATACGCAGTATTTT. The chain couples TRBV3-1 (or the pseudogene TRBV3-2) to TRBJ2-3; TRBD2 agrees at 12 bases. From germline, CDR1 is LGHDT and CDR2 YNNKEL (reference sequence). Trimming removed 3 bases from V and 6 bases from J; junction bases left unmatched: 10. The CDR3 length is 17 residues.

The chain couples TRBV28 to TRBJ1-5; D perhaps matches TRBD1 (5 bases). The V and J ends lost 6 bases and 6 bases respectively, with 15 bases between them. CDR1 and CDR2 (germline): MDHEN, SYDVKM. The CDR3 is 14 amino acids. Written as DNA, the CDR3 is TGTGCCAGCAGCAGGCAGGGTAACGGTCAGCCCCAGCATTTT. Amino acid sequence: CASSRQGNGQPQHF. Looking up the rest from reference TRBV28 and TRBJ1-5 gives the full variable domain: DVKVTQSSRYLVKRTGEKVFLECVQDMDHENMFWYRQDPGLGLRLIYFSYDVKMKEKGDIPEGYSVSREKKERFSLILESASTNQTSMYLCASSRQGNGQPQHFGDGTRLSIL.

J is TRBJ1-3 and V is TRBV7-2, with a tentative D call TRBD1 (6 bases). The CDR3 loop spans 18 amino acids. V was shortened by 2 bases and J by 0 bases, with 17 bases between the two germline ends. The germline CDR1 and CDR2 sequences are SGHTA and FQGNSA. DNA for the CDR3: TGTGCCAGCAGCTTATTTCCCCGACAGGCGAACTCTGGAAACACCATATATTTT. Translating gives CASSLFPRQANSGNTIYF.

This sequence joins TRBV29-1 and TRBJ2-1; D possibly corresponds to TRBD2 (6 bases). The CDR3 runs to 13 residues. Germline lookup yields CDR1 SQVTM and CDR2 ANQGSEA. The V end lost 6 bases, the J end lost 7 bases, and 16 bases lay between the germline ends. Written as DNA, the CDR3 is TGCAGCGTCATGCCGGGAGAGTCGAATGAGCAGTTCTTC. The encoded protein is CSVMPGESNEQFF.

The chain links TRBV5-1 to TRBJ1-1, with a possible D match to TRBD1 (5 bases). V lost 1 base and J lost 1, with 8 bases in between. Germline values: CDR1 SGHRS, CDR2 YFSETQ. CDR3 length: 14 amino acids. The CDR3 sequence: CASSLYTGNTEAFF. CDR3 nucleotide sequence: TGCGCCAGCAGCTTGTATACAGGGAACACTGAAGCTTTCTTT.

CDR3 region: CASSRDPASYEQYF. The CDR3 region has the DNA TGTGCCAGTAGTCGGGACCCGGCCTCCTACGAGCAGTACTTC. The chain uses TRBV19 and TRBJ2-7, with D possibly called TRBD1 or TRBD2 (5 bases each). The CDR3 spans 14 residues. V lost 5 bases to trimming and J lost 0 bases, with 11 bases between them. Per germline, CDR1 LNHDA and CDR2 SQIVND (reference sequence).

J is TRBJ1-1 and V is TRBV28; D not resolved. CDR3 size: 14 residues. The germline V gene has CDR1 MDHEN and CDR2 SYDVKM. The V gene lost 4 bases and the J gene lost 2 bases, with 11 bases spanning the gap. CDR3 region: CASSSGVGNTEAFF. CDR3 nucleotides: TGTGCCAGCAGTTCGGGAGTTGGTAACACTGAAGCTTTCTTT.

This chain links TRBV3-1 (or the pseudogene TRBV3-2) with TRBJ2-1; D is perhaps TRBD1 (6 bases). Trimming pared 4 bases from V and 9 bases from J, leaving 10 bases between. CDR1 is LGHDT and CDR2 is YNNKEL in the germline V gene (reference sequence). This CDR3 region has 12 residues. The CDR3, as DNA: TGTGCCAGCAGCCCCCGAGGGGGTGAGCAGTTCTTC. It codes for CASSPRGGEQFF.

This chain links TRBV7-3 with TRBJ2-1; 9 nucleotides line up with TRBD2. The CDR3 is 14 amino acids. CDR1 SGHTA and CDR2 FQGTGA come from the germline V gene. V dropped 4 bases and J dropped 7; count of bases not matched to a gene: 5. In DNA, the CDR3 is TGTGCCAGCAGCTCGAAGACTAGCGGTAATGAGCAGTTCTTC. Residues: CASSSKTSGNEQFF. Full variable domain (remainder filled in from reference TRBV7-3 and TRBJ2-1): GAGVSQTPSNKVTEKGKYVELRCDPISGHTALYWYRQSLGQGPEFLIYFQGTGAADDSGLPNDRFFAVRPEGSVSTLKIQRTERGDSAVYLCASSSKTSGNEQFFGPGTRLTVL.

The chain links TRBV28 to TRBJ1-2; no reliable D call. CDR3 length: 13 amino acids. Trimming left V 2 bases short and J 4 bases short, with 8 bases between. Germline V lookup: CDR1 MDHEN, CDR2 SYDVKM. The CDR3 DNA sequence: TGTGCCAGCAGTTTACTCCGCGGCTATGGCTACACCTTC. It codes for CASSLLRGYGYTF.

This rearrangement joins TRBV7-9 to TRBJ1-1; 7 nucleotides line up with TRBD1. CDR3 length: 14 amino acids. Germline-derived CDR1 and CDR2 are SEHNR and FQNEAQ (reference sequence). Trimming cost V 5 bases and J 10 bases; bases outside gene matches: 13. The CDR3 sequence: CASSTQGQSVTAFF. In DNA form, the CDR3 reads TGTGCCAGCAGCACCCAGGGACAGTCCGTCACAGCTTTCTTT.

The rearrangement links TRBV3-1 (or the pseudogene TRBV3-2) to TRBJ1-1; D is undetermined. CDR3 length: 14 residues. Trimming took 1 base from V and 4 from J, leaving 10 bases between them. CDR1 and CDR2 from the germline V gene are LGHDT and YNNKEL (reference sequence). The CDR3 is CASSQVSASTEAFF. In DNA form, the CDR3 reads TGTGCCAGCAGCCAAGTGTCTGCCAGCACTGAAGCTTTCTTT.

The chain employs TRBV28 and TRBJ2-1; D is ambiguous. The V gene lost 5 bases and the J gene lost 6 bases, with 8 bases spanning the gap. The germline V gene has CDR1 MDHEN and CDR2 SYDVKM. The CDR3 contains 12 residues. CDR3 bases: TGTGCCAGCAGTCCCACATCCAATGAGCAGTTCTTC. This gives the protein CASSPTSNEQFF.

V and J are TRBV7-8 and TRBJ1-2; weak D call: TRBD1 (6 bases). Germline V gene sequence: CDR1 SGHVS, CDR2 FQNEAQ. The CDR3 loop spans 17 amino acids. Trimming pared 1 base from V and 4 bases from J, leaving 19 bases between. The CDR3 region is CASSLEVTGLKTYGYTF. The CDR3, as DNA: TGTGCCAGCAGCTTAGAGGTGACAGGCCTTAAGACCTATGGCTACACCTTC.

The rearrangement links TRBV7-9 to TRBJ1-5; 7 nucleotides line up with TRBD1. Germline trimming cut 6 bases from V and 4 bases from J; bases unmatched to any gene: 3. CDR1 SEHNR and CDR2 FQNEAQ come from the germline V gene (reference sequence). This CDR3 comprises 13 residues. Written as DNA, the CDR3 is TGTGCCAGCAGGGGGACAGCGAATCAGCCCCAGCATTTT. Translating gives CASRGTANQPQHF.

To note about this clone: The sample carries other DNA sequences with the same CDR3. The chain combines TRBV11-2 with TRBJ2-3, with D possibly being TRBD2 (6 bases). Germline assignment: CDR1 SGHAT and CDR2 FQNNGV. The CDR3 is 14 residues long. The V end lost 3 bases, the J end lost 3 bases, and 10 bases lay between the germline ends. As DNA, the CDR3 is TGTGCCAGCAGCTTGGGGGGTCCAACAGATACGCAGTATTTT. It encodes CASSLGGPTDTQYF. Full variable domain (outside the CDR3, taken from reference TRBV11-2 and TRBJ2-3): EAGVAQSPRYKIIEKRQSVAFWCNPISGHATLYWYQQILGQGPKLLIQFQNNGVVDDSQLPKDRFSAERLKGVDSTLKIQPAKLEDSAVYLCASSLGGPTDTQYFGPGTRLTVL.

This chain links TRBV27 with TRBJ2-2; 7 bases fit TRBD1. This CDR3 is 15 amino acids long. Per germline, CDR1 MNHEY and CDR2 SMNVEV (reference sequence). Germline trimming cut 3 bases from V and 5 bases from J; bases unmatched to any gene: 6. CDR3 protein: CASSFETGKTGELFF. The CDR3 bases are TGTGCCAGCAGTTTCGAGACAGGGAAAACCGGGGAGCTGTTTTTT.

The chain carries TRBV6-2 or TRBV6-3 and TRBJ2-1; TRBD2 agrees at 14 bases. J was trimmed by 0 bases and V by 3 bases; bases with no gene match: 10. This CDR3 is built from 20 residues. Germline lookup yields CDR1 MNHEY and CDR2 SVGEGT. The chain's CDR3 is CASSYLVRGLAGGSYNEQFF. The DNA for the CDR3 is TGTGCCAGCAGTTATCTTGTCCGTGGACTAGCGGGAGGCTCCTACAATGAGCAGTTCTTC.